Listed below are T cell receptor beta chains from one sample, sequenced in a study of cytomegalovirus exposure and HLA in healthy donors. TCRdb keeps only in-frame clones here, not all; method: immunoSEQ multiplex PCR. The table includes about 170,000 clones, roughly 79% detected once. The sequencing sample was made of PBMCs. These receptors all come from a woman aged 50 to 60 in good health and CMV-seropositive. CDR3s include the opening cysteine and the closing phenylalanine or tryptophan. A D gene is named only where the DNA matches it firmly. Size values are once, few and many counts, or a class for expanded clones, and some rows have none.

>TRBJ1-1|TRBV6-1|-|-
TGTGCCAGCCAAGCGTTCCCCGGCACTGAAGCTTTCTTT
CASQAFPGTEAFF
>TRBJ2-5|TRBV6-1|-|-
TGTGCCAGCAGTGAAGAAAGGGAGGATACCCAGTACTTC
CASSEEREDTQYF
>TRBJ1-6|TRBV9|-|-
TGTGCCAGCAGCGCCCATAGGGGGAGCGAGTCACCCCTCCACTTT
CASSAHRGSESPLHF
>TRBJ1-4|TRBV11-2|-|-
TGTGCCAGCAGCTTAGTTCAGGTTCATGAAAAACTGTTTTTT
CASSLVQVHEKLFF
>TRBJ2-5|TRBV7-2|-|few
TGTGCCAGCAGCCCAAAAGCTAGCAGGGGGGTCGGGGAGACCCAGTACTTC
CASSPKASRGVGETQYF
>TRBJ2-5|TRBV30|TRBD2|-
TGTGCCTGGAGTGCCTTGGGGGGGCTAGCGGGGAAAAGGGAGACCCAGTACTTC
CAWSALGGLAGKRETQYF
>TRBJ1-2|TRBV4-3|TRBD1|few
TGCGCCAGCAGCCTCGGGACAGGGGGCAACTATGGCTACACCTTC
CASSLGTGGNYGYTF
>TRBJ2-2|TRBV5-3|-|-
TGTGCCAGAAGGTCCGGGTCCTTAACCGGGGAGCTGTTTTTT
CARRSGSLTGELFF
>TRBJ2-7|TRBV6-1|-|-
TGTGCCAGCAGTGAAGTCAGCTACGAGCAGTACTTC
CASSEVSYEQYF
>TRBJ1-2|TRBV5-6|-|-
TGTGCCAGCAGCACGCGGACCGGACAATATGGCTACACCTTC
CASSTRTGQYGYTF
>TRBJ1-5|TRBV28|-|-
TGTGCCAGCAGCAGGGCCTACGGGGAGGTCGTTCCCCAGCATTTT
CASSRAYGEVVPQHF
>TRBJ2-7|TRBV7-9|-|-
TGTGCCAGCACGAGAGGAGGGTTTACCTACGAGCAGTACTTC
CASTRGGFTYEQYF
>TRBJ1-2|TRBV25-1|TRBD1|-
TGTGCCAGCAGTGAAGGGCCCGGGACAGGGGGCAACTATGGCTACACCTTC
CASSEGPGTGGNYGYTF
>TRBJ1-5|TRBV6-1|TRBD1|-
TGTGCCAGCAGTGCGACAGGGGGCTATCAGCCCCAGCATTTT
CASSATGGYQPQHF
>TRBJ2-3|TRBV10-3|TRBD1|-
TGTGCCACCCGGGACAGGGATACAGATACGCAGTATTTT
CATRDRDTDTQYF
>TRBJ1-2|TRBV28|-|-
TGTGCCAGCAGTTTAGGGGGGAGCACTAACTATGGCTACACCTTC
CASSLGGSTNYGYTF
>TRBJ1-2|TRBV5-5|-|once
TGTGCCAGCAGCAGGGACACGACATCCTATGGCTACACCTTC
CASSRDTTSYGYTF
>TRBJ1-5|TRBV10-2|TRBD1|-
TGCGCCAGCAGTGACCACGGGACAGGAGCTAATCAGCCCCAGCATTTT
CASSDHGTGANQPQHF
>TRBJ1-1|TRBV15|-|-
TGTGCCACCAGCAGACGTAAAACAGGGTTGGGGACTGAAGCTTTCTTT
CATSRRKTGLGTEAFF
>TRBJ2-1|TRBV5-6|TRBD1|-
TGTGCCAGCAGCCGGACAGGGGGCTGGGACAATGAGCAGTTCTTC
CASSRTGGWDNEQFF
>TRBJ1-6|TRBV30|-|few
TGTGCCTGGAGCCGGGGGACTTACTCGTCCAGCTCCTATAATTCACCCCTCCACTTT
CAWSRGTYSSSSYNSPLHF
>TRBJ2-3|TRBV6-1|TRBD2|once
TGTGCCAGCAGGGGGACTAGCGGCAGCACAGATACGCAGTATTTT
CASRGTSGSTDTQYF
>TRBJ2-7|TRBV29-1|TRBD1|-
TGCAGCGTGGGGACAGGAAACTCCTACGAGCAGTACTTC
CSVGTGNSYEQYF
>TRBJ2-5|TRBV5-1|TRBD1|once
TGCGCCAGCACCCCACAGGGGGTCCAAGAGACCCAGTACTTC
CASTPQGVQETQYF
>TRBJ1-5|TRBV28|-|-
TGTGCCAGCAGTTCAAGACAGTCCCAGCATTTT
CASSSRQSQHF
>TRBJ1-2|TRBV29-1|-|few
TGCAGCGTCGTCTCGGTGATTAACTATGGCTACACCTTC
CSVVSVINYGYTF
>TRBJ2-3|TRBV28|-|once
TGTGCCAGCAGTAAAGACAACGTGCATCTACCAGATACGCAGTATTTT
CASSKDNVHLPDTQYF
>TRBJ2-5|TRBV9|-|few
TGTGCCAGCAGCGTGAGGCGGAGAGGGGGAAAAGAGACCCAGTACTTC
CASSVRRRGGKETQYF
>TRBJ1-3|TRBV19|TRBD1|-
TGTGCCAGTAGAGCACCAGGGGGAGTTGAGACCATATATTTT
CASRAPGGVETIYF
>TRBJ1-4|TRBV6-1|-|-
TGTGCCAGCAGTGAACGTCAGGGTTTAGATGAAAAACTGTTTTTT
CASSERQGLDEKLFF
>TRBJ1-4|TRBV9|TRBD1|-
TGTGCCAGCAGCGTAGGGAAAGACAGGGTTAATGAAAAACTGTTTTTT
CASSVGKDRVNEKLFF
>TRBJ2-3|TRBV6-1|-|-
TGTGCCAGCAGTGAAGTGGGAGGTACCACAGATACGCAGTATTTT
CASSEVGGTTDTQYF
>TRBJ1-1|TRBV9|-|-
TGTGCCAGCAGCTCTGGGCAGGTGAGAGACACTGAAGCTTTCTTT
CASSSGQVRDTEAFF
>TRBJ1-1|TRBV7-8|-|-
TGTGCCAGCAGCTTAGTAAGGGGAAGGGGGTTAGCCACTGAAGCTTTCTTT
CASSLVRGRGLATEAFF
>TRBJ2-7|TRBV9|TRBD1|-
TGTGCCAGCAGCCCACGACAGGGTATTTACGAGCAGTACTTC
CASSPRQGIYEQYF